These T cell receptor beta chains were read from a single sample in a study of Graves' ophthalmopathy and Graves' hyperthyroidism. TCRdb redid the calling of the multiplex PCR reads with MiXCR, one entry per CDR3 protein. The table shows hundreds of thousands of distinct CDR3 sequences, with around a fifth occurring only once. Sequenced input: peripheral blood. These receptor sequences come from a woman aged 18-29 years with stable Graves' hyperthyroidism. Some clones in this sample may be carry-over from other donors' samples. Each CDR3 is given with its conserved first and last residue. A D gene is named only where the DNA matches it firmly. Some rows have no size entry. The others give once, few or many, or a class for an expanded clone.

abundance,d_gene,j_gene,v_gene,CDR3nt,CDR3aa
.,.,TRBJ2-7,TRBV4-1,TGCGCCAGCAGCCAAAGTCCGAGGGATTACTACGAGCAGTACTTC,CASSQSPRDYYEQYF
many,.,TRBJ2-7,TRBV7-3,TGTGCCAGCAGCTTAGGTCGCGACGGGGAGCAGTACTTC,CASSLGRDGEQYF
many,.,TRBJ2-5,TRBV10-2,TGCGCCAGCAGTGAAAGGGCAGGTCAAGAGACCCAGTACTTC,CASSERAGQETQYF
many,TRBD1,TRBJ2-5,TRBV29-1,TGCAGCGTTGAAGAACGGGACAGGCAAGAGACCCAGTACTTC,CSVEERDRQETQYF
many,TRBD1,TRBJ2-7,TRBV6-5,TGTGCCAGCAGCATCTCCGGGACAGGGTCCTACGAGCAGTACTTC,CASSISGTGSYEQYF
few,.,TRBJ1-1,TRBV28,TGTGCCGGCACCCCAGGCGCCAAGCTCCAATTT,CAGTPGAKLQF
once,TRBD1,TRBJ1-1,TRBV15,TGTGCCACCAGCATACTAGGGGGCTCGGGAGCTTTCTTT,CATSILGGSGAFF
.,.,TRBJ1-6,TRBV6-5,TGTGCCAGCAGTTACACCCTAGATTCACCCCTCCACTTT,CASSYTLDSPLHF
.,.,TRBJ1-6,TRBV18,TGTGCCAGCTCACCGGGGGCGAATTCACCCCTCCACTTT,CASSPGANSPLHF
many,TRBD1,TRBJ1-1,TRBV6-5,TGTGCCAGCAGTTACTCGGGACAGGGGGACACTGAAGCTTTCTTT,CASSYSGQGDTEAFF
many,.,TRBJ2-2,TRBV28,TGTGCCAGCGGCGGCTCCGGGGGGCGAGCCGGGGAGCTGTTTTTT,CASGGSGGRAGELFF
.,.,TRBJ1-5,TRBV11-3,TGTGCCAGCAGCTTCTACCCCGATTGCAATCAGCCCCAGCATTTT,CASSFYPDCNQPQHF
.,TRBD1,TRBJ2-2,TRBV2,TGTGCCAGCAGTCCGGGACAGATGAACACCGGGGAGCTGTTTTTT,CASSPGQMNTGELFF